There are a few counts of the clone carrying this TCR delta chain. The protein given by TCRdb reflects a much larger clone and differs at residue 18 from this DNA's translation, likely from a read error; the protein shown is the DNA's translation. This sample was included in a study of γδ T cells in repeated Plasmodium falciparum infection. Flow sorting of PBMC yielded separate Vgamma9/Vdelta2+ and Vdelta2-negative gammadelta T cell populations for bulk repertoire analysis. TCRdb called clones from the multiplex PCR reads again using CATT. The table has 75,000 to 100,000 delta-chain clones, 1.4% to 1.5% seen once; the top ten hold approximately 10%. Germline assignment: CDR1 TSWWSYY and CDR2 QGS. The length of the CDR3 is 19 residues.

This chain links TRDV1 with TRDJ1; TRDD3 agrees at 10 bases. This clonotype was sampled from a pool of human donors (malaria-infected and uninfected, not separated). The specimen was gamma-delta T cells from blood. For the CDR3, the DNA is TGTGCTCTTGGGGAACCCTGGGCTCTGGGGGATAGTAGGACCGATAAACTCACCTTT. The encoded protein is CALGEPWALGDSRTDKLTF.